The sequence of this T cell receptor (beta chain) was determined in a study of cytomegalovirus exposure and HLA in healthy donors. PCR was performed using 60 Vbeta and 13 Jbeta primers. Only in-frame clones appear in the TCRdb table, and some are missing; sequencing was by immunoSEQ multiplex PCR. Among about 120,000 clones listed, 60% to 80% were seen once. In the case of this clone: Its specificity is unknown.

CDR3 size: 13 residues. Trimming shortened V by 7 bases and J by 5 bases, and 14 bases separated the two germline ends. Per germline, CDR1 MDHEN and CDR2 SYDVKM. Study observations and caveats: The classifier reportedly diagnosed cytomegalovirus status with high specificity and sensitivity. It was reported that TCR beta sequences correctly inferred the HLA-A and HLA-B alleles for most subjects.

Every donor was a healthy person donating bone marrow. The receptor was isolated from a man between 18 and 29 years old in good health and CMV-seropositive. Sequenced material: PBMCs. The rearrangement uses TRBV28 and TRBJ2-5, with TRBD2 as a possible D gene (6 bases). The CDR3 region has the DNA TGTGCCAGCACCCTCCCAGGGACTGAGACCCAGTACTTC. Translation gives CASTLPGTETQYF.